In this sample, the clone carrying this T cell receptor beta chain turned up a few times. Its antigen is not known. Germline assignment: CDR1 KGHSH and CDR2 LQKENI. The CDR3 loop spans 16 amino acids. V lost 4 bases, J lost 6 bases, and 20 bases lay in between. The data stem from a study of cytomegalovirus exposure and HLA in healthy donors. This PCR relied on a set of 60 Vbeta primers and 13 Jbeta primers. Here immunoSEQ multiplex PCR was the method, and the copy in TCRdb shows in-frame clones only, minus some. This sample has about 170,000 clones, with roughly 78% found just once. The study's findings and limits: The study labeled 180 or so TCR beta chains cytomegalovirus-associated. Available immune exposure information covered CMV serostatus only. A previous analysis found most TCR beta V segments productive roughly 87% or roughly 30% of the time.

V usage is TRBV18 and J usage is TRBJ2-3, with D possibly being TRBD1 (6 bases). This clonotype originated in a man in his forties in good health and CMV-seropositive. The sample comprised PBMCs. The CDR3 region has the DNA TGTGCCAGCTCACTCCAACAGGGATCATCAACGGATACGCAGTATTTT. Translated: CASSLQQGSSTDTQYF.